Presented here are 14 T cell receptor beta chains from one specimen sequenced in a study of cytomegalovirus exposure and HLA in healthy donors. 13 Jbeta primers and 60 Vbeta primers were used for the PCR. Produced via immunoSEQ multiplex PCR; TCRdb's table is partial and in-frame only. Here the sample table reports roughly 77,000 clones. Sequencing was carried out using PBMCs. Receptor source: a female donor in good health and CMV-seropositive.

The chain carries TRBV29-1 and TRBJ2-7, with 10 nucleotides matching TRBD1. The CDR3 loop spans 16 amino acids. The ends lost 2 bases at V and 4 bases at J; junction bases unmatched: 11. Germline-derived CDR1 and CDR2 are SQVTM and ANQGSEA. The CDR3, as DNA: TGCAGCGTTGAAACCCTGGGACAGGGGATAGTTTACGAGCAGTACTTC. Translating it yields CSVETLGQGIVYEQYF.

V usage is TRBV6-5 and J usage is TRBJ2-5; D unresolved. The CDR3 spans 12 residues. Per the germline V gene, CDR1 is MNHEY and CDR2 is SVGAGI. With 6 bases removed from V and 1 base from J, the gap between germline ends came to 6 bases. The CDR3 region has the DNA TGTGCCAGCAGCAGGCTCCAAGAGACCCAGTACTTC. It specifies CASSRLQETQYF.

The chain recombines TRBV6-6 with TRBJ2-1; TRBD2 agrees at 8 bases. This CDR3 has 16 residues. The V segment lost 2 bases and the J segment 0 bases; nucleotides outside the gene matches: 3. The V gene's germline CDR1 is MNHNY and CDR2 SVGAGI (reference sequence). The CDR3 is CASSYVGTSSYNEQFF. CDR3 in DNA: TGTGCCAGCAGTTACGTCGGGACTAGCTCCTACAATGAGCAGTTCTTC.

This chain joins TRBV29-1 and TRBJ2-3; 7 bases are a match to TRBD1. J was trimmed by 2 bases and V by 4 bases; bases with no gene match: 3. CDR1 is SQVTM, CDR2 ANQGSEA, per germline. The CDR3 is 13 residues long. CDR3 residues: CSVGGQNTDTQYF. In DNA form, the CDR3 reads TGCAGCGTTGGGGGACAGAACACAGATACGCAGTATTTT.

The J gene is TRBJ1-3, the V gene TRBV5-4, with 7 bases aligning to TRBD1. Germline CDR1 reads SGHNT; CDR2 reads YYREEE (reference sequence). This CDR3 has 16 residues. With 3 bases clipped from V and 0 bases from J, the junction kept 6 bases outside the gene matches. This chain's CDR3 is CASSWGQPSSGNTIYF. Written as DNA, the CDR3 is TGTGCCAGCAGCTGGGGACAGCCGAGCTCTGGAAACACCATATATTTT. The full variable domain, in which reference TRBV5-4 and TRBJ1-3 provide the parts outside the CDR3, is ETGVTQSPTHLIKTRGQQVTLRCSSQSGHNTVSWYQQALGQGPQFIFQYYREEENGRGNFPPRFSGLQFPNYSSELNVNALELDDSALYLCASSWGQPSSGNTIYFGEGSWLTVV.

The chain employs TRBV5-1 and TRBJ1-1; 11 bases agree with TRBD1. Germline CDR1 is SGHRS and CDR2 is YFSETQ. Trimming cost V 4 bases and J 0 bases; bases outside gene matches: 8. CDR3 length: 17 residues. CDR3 region: CASSVNRDRGLNTEAFF. The CDR3 region has the DNA TGCGCCAGCAGCGTTAACCGGGACAGGGGGTTGAACACTGAAGCTTTCTTT.

V and J are TRBV5-1 and TRBJ2-7; 10 nucleotides match TRBD1. The CDR3 is 15 amino acids. V was clipped by 0 bases and J by 5 bases; unmatched bases: 5. Per germline, CDR1 SGHRS and CDR2 YFSETQ. CDR3 coding DNA: TGCGCCAGCAGCTTGGCTTGGGGGACAGGGGACGAGCAGTACTTC. Amino acids: CASSLAWGTGDEQYF.

This sequence joins TRBV7-2 and TRBJ1-2, with 9 positions matching TRBD1. Germline CDR1 reads SGHTA; CDR2 reads FQGNSA. The CDR3 contains 14 residues. Losses at the gene ends were 5 bases for V and 4 bases for J; bases not matched to a gene: 5. In DNA form, the CDR3 reads TGTGCCAGCAGCCCACGGACAGGGGTCTATGGCTACACCTTC. Amino acids: CASSPRTGVYGYTF.

The V and J genes are TRBV2 and TRBJ2-7; 8 bases are a match to TRBD1. CDR3 length: 14 amino acids. V shed 8 bases, J shed 0 bases, and the junction held 6 bases outside the gene matches. In germline, CDR1 is SNHLY, CDR2 FYNNEI. The CDR3 coding sequence is TGTGCCAGCCAGGGACAGGCGAGCTCCTACGAGCAGTACTTC. Translated, it gives CASQGQASSYEQYF.

The CDR3 DNA follows: TGTGCCAGCAGGTTAGAGGTGCTAGGTGTGGAGACCCAGTACTTC. The encoded protein is CASRLEVLGVETQYF. This chain links TRBV6-5 with TRBJ2-5; D gene ambiguous. CDR3 length: 15 amino acids. Germline CDR1 reads MNHEY; CDR2 reads SVGAGI. V lost 6 bases to trimming and J lost 5 bases, with 19 bases between them.

The chain couples TRBV18 to TRBJ2-5, with D tentatively TRBD1 (5 bases). The end of the DNA fits TRBJ2-7 better, so the J call may be wrong. From germline, CDR1 is KGHSH and CDR2 LQKENI. The CDR3 extends over 13 amino acids. CDR3 sequence reads: CASSPRGQNEQYF. In DNA form, the CDR3 reads TGTGCCAGCTCACCGCGTGGACAAAACGAGCAGTACTTC.

The gene calls are TRBV6-1 and TRBJ2-5; 9 bases are shared with TRBD1. The CDR3 covers 15 residues. Losses at the gene ends were 3 bases for V and 5 bases for J; bases not matched to a gene: 7. CDR1 and CDR2 from the germline V gene are MNHNS and SASEGT. The CDR3 DNA is TGTGCCAGCAGTGAGACGGGACAGGGACGCGAGACCCAGTACTTC. Translated: CASSETGQGRETQYF.

The chain uses TRBV6-5 and TRBJ2-7, with TRBD1 as a possible D gene (7 bases). Trimming shortened V by 3 bases and J by 3 bases, and 12 bases separated the two germline ends. Germline-derived CDR1 and CDR2 are MNHEY and SVGAGI. This CDR3 is built from 14 residues. DNA of the CDR3: TGTGCCAGCAGTTATTTCAGGGGGGACTACGAGCAGTACTTC. Its protein is CASSYFRGDYEQYF.

V is TRBV9 and J is TRBJ2-7; D gene uncertain. Looked up from germline, CDR1 is SGDLS and CDR2 is YYNGEE. V lost 3 bases to trimming and J lost 3 bases, with 4 bases between them. The CDR3 sequence is 11 residues long. CDR3 bases: TGTGCCAGCAGCGCAGGCTACGAGCAGTACTTC. Amino acid sequence: CASSAGYEQYF.